This T cell receptor (beta chain) originates from a study of blood T cell repertoires in COVID-19. This clone was counted only a few times. The CDR3 runs to 14 residues. The V segment lost 0 bases and the J segment 4 bases; nucleotides outside the gene matches: 1. Germline-derived CDR1 and CDR2 are MDHEN and SYDVKM. In the authors' methods: Counts of nucleated cells, estimated from reference gene primer amplification, were obtained. Sequencing used immunoSEQ multiplex PCR; TCRdb keeps in-frame clones, though not all of them. The DNA was the basis for D and trimming; V, J and clone size are from that table. The sample comprises approximately 150,000 clones, around 83% of which are singletons, and less than 3.5% rests with the top ten.

The rearrangement uses TRBV28 and TRBJ1-2; 8 nucleotides match TRBD1. The clonotype comes from a human donor with acute or convalescent COVID-19. The donor label of this sample is uncertain. Sequencing was performed on peripheral blood. The CDR3 here is CASSLWGTGYGYTF. The CDR3, as DNA: TGTGCCAGCAGTTTATGGGGGACAGGCTATGGCTACACCTTC.